Shown below are 4 T cell receptor beta chains from a single sample sequenced in a study of cytomegalovirus exposure and HLA in healthy donors. 13 Jbeta primers and 60 Vbeta primers were used for the PCR. TCRdb's table, derived via immunoSEQ multiplex PCR, lists solely in-frame clones and lacks some. In the table there are over 150,000 clones, roughly 80% of which are singletons. The sequencing sample was made of PBMCs. The receptors were sampled from a man aged 30 to 39 in good health and CMV-seropositive.

This clone has more than one count but fewer than ten. The CDR3 spells CASSSYSWTERETQYF. The CDR3 bases are TGTGCCAGCAGTTCCTACTCCTGGACAGAGAGGGAGACCCAGTACTTC. The V and J genes are TRBV28 and TRBJ2-5; TRBD1 might be the D (6 bases). V was clipped by 4 bases and J by 5 bases, with 20 bases between them. The CDR3 length is 16 residues. Germline CDR1 is MDHEN and CDR2 is SYDVKM.

The V call is TRBV7-2, the J call TRBJ2-7, with D possibly being TRBD2 (6 bases). Germline values: CDR1 SGHTA, CDR2 FQGNSA. The V gene lost 4 bases and the J gene lost 2 bases, with 15 bases spanning the gap. The CDR3 contains 15 residues. CDR3 protein: CASSSAAGPAYEQYF. Here the CDR3 DNA reads TGTGCCAGCAGCTCAGCGGCGGGACCGGCCTACGAGCAGTACTTC.

J is TRBJ1-2 and V is TRBV6-5, with TRBD1 matching over 7 bases. Germline V gives CDR1 MNHEY, CDR2 SVGAGI. The CDR3 is 14 amino acids. Trimming took 0 bases from V and 8 from J; bases not matched to a gene: 6. The CDR3 loop reads CASSYSARGRGYTF. In DNA, the CDR3 is TGTGCCAGCAGTTACTCGGCGAGGGGGCGAGGCTACACCTTC.

The genes are TRBV4-1 and TRBJ1-6, with D uncertain. Germline loops: CDR1 MGHRA, CDR2 YSYEKL. The V gene lost 8 bases and the J gene lost 10 bases, with 12 bases spanning the gap. This CDR3 contains 12 residues. The CDR3 spells CASCNFPSPLHF. The CDR3 DNA sequence: TGCGCCAGCTGTAACTTCCCCTCACCCCTCCACTTT.